What follows is one TCR beta chain and its context. The specificity of this receptor is unknown. The method behind the library was the immunoSEQ multiplex PCR assay. A mixture of 60 forward primers for TCR Vbeta segments and 13 reverse primers for TCR Jbeta segments was used in the multiplex PCR. The CDR3 region of rearranged TCR beta genes was amplified from genomic DNA with a multiplex PCR assay. The amplified TCR beta libraries were sequenced on the Illumina HiSeq System as 87-base-pair reads. The original methods were these. A later analysis tallied approximately 87 million unique TCR beta chains across the 610 or so repertoires, and around 10 million of those chains were shared by two or more donors. To remove PCR and sequencing errors, raw reads were error-corrected and collapsed into unique sequences using a nearest-neighbor algorithm that merged closely related sequences. CDR3 sequences were aligned to IMGT reference sequences to assign V, D and J gene segments. For a sequence to be retained, a match of at least six nucleotides was required to both a V gene segment and a J gene segment. A rearrangement counted as productive if the CDR3 had no stop codons and remained in frame with V and J, and every other rearrangement counted as non-productive. CDR3 was defined according to IMGT convention as the region running from the second conserved V-encoded cysteine to the conserved J-encoded phenylalanine. Sequences without an unambiguous match to a single V gene segment were excluded from the earlier analysis of several hundred of the donors. An earlier analysis of approximately 590 of the donors classified V segments as functional when productive rearrangements were above 56.7% and as segregating when the standard deviation between donors was above 5%. A statistical classification framework was developed to diagnose cytomegalovirus status using the catalog of TCR beta chain sequences. V and J gene assignment, in a later analysis, came from comparing TCR nucleotide sequences with IMGT/GENE-DB human TR gene sequences. A later analysis assigned CDR3 sequences and most-parsimonious VDJ recombination scenarios with the TCRdist pipeline. In a later analysis, every TCR beta chain was defined by the combination of its CDR3 amino acid sequence and its V-gene family, and reads without a unique V-gene family were dropped. As a way to deal with suspected cross-contamination and a sequencing artifact, a later analysis dropped more than 500 nucleotide sequences that were highly shared and had low generation probability. For each public chain, a later analysis derived a clonal expansion index from normalized ranks of inferred template counts within each repertoire. In a later analysis, generation probabilities were computed using a VDJ recombination model fitted to out-of-frame rearrangements, and the results were checked against IGoR. Hypergeometric tests were used in a later analysis to score TCR-TCR, TCR-HLA and TCR-CMV co-occurrence, with a repertoire-size bias correction applied to the TCR pairs. False discovery rates were estimated in a later analysis by permuting HLA or CMV assignments 20 times. A later analysis grouped co-occurring TCRs with DBSCAN, adding TCRdist sequence similarity when clustering within HLA-allele-positive subsets. Repertoires with fewer than 30,000 or more than 120,000 public chains, plus five repertoires with anomalous nucleotide sharing, were excluded from co-occurrence clustering. This immuneACCESS table, as held by TCRdb, lists in-frame sequences with V and J called but not all clones. Of the missing ones, under half trace to an unresolved V gene in checked studies; the others have no known cause. The V and J calls and clone size come from that table; D and trimming were worked out from the DNA. The sample table holds some 75,000 clones. The ten largest clones take up approximately 0.78% of the sample.

The data are from a study of cytomegalovirus exposure and HLA in healthy donors (dated by TCRdb to about 2017). A note on the overall study: According to an earlier analysis of several hundred of the donors, about 190 million T cells yielded some 110 million unique TCR beta sequences and about 300 Gb of sequence data. Roughly 5 DR-DQ haplotypes were handled as single units for association and clustering, since linkage in the cohort was strong. HLA typing covered class I and class II loci at four-digit resolution. Along with the approximately 700-subject first cohort, a separate validation cohort of 120 different subjects was used. A later genetic analysis used genome-wide SNP genotypes for about three fifths of the 666 donors, treating that subset as a discovery cohort. The study used immunosequencing to profile the T cell repertoires of under 700 subjects and linked those repertoires to cytomegalovirus serostatus. The study aimed to test whether cataloging public T cell receptors could reveal signatures of past pathogen exposure. Alongside the repertoire data, information on donor age, sex, ethnicity and CMV serostatus was compiled. To predict cytomegalovirus infection status, the study combined high-throughput TCR immunosequencing, statistical association of individual TCRs with disease status, and machine learning. Typing coverage varied by locus: about 629-630 donors for A, B, C, DRB1 and DQB1; about 520 for DQA1; 600 to 610 for DPA1; around 450 for DPB1. In a later analysis, previously published TCR beta repertoires from 666 donors were re-analyzed and high-resolution HLA genotyping was added so that TCR occurrence patterns could be studied. In an earlier analysis of about 590 of the donors, high-throughput TCR beta sequencing was used to judge whether each TCR beta V gene segment behaved as functional or pseudogenic. The later analysis used no new phenotypic data to find candidate immune exposures, relying instead on TCR beta sequences and their occurrence across donors. All discovery cohort repertoires had been generated on a single sequencing platform. Of the roughly 390 genotyped donors, approximately 83% fell in the genetic ancestry cluster associated with self-reported Caucasian donors. Among about 360 genotyped donors of the cohort, an average of around 240,000 unique TCR beta nucleotide sequences were sequenced per donor, around 20% of them non-productive. Approximately 330 gigabases of sequencing data and approximately 92 million unique TCR sequences made up an early release that covered several hundred HLA-typed donors.

The study at large found these results: Some 15 rarely observed V segments, including chromosome 9 orphons, were excluded from the earlier analysis of about 610 of the donors because counts were too low. It was suggested by the authors that the approach could potentially be generalized to other disease states and immunological phenotypes. An earlier analysis of roughly 570 of the donors showed that most TCR beta V segments appeared in productive rearrangements either about 87% or about 30% of the time, which broadly matched IMGT annotations. A later analysis reported that several top co-occurrence clusters appeared linked to parvovirus B19, influenza, CMV and Epstein-Barr virus. Roughly uniform sequencing depth across donors was assumed in presence/absence analyses, although this assumption may not hold. In a later analysis, HLA-associated TCR beta chains were found to be more clonally expanded and to have lower generation probabilities than equally common non-associated chains. The cohort was sequenced for TCR beta chains only, and without alpha or paired-chain data the features that could be detected were limited. According to a later analysis, most CMV-associated TCR beta chains appeared to be HLA-restricted, and the HLA associations seemed to be driven largely by CMV exposure. A cluster of highly shared sequence variants was judged likely to be a technical artifact of the sequencing pipeline. A few of the identified cytomegalovirus-associated TCR beta chains were confirmed in vitro to be specific for cytomegalovirus antigens. In a later analysis, the rate of TCR association differed among HLA loci, with DRB1 alleles having the most associated TCRs and HLA-C alleles having the fewest. Strong co-occurrence of HLA alleles, especially DR and DQ, made assigning TCR associations to individual alleles difficult. Specific HLA alleles were associated with roughly 17,000 TCR beta sequences at a false discovery rate of 0.05 in a later analysis. Because some donors lacked HLA typing at each locus, the association tests relied only on the typed subset. A further reported finding was that TCR beta sequences accurately predicted the HLA-A and HLA-B alleles for most subjects in the first cohort. A later genetic analysis associated a missense DCLRE1C variant with V-gene and J-gene trimming of TCR beta chains, and an independent cohort replicated the association. While some public TCRs were present in many individuals, most TCR sequences turned up only very rarely across donors. According to a later genetic analysis, donors in an Asian-associated ancestry cluster had fewer N-insertions in productive TCRs than the approximately 670-donor mean. Some IMGT-functional V segments, including TRBV6-2 and TRBV6-3, could not be distinguished by the 87-base-pair reads and were therefore excluded. The only immune exposure information available for the cohort was CMV serostatus. Cytomegalovirus status was reported to be diagnosed by the classifier with high specificity and sensitivity in both the original and validation cohorts. A total of 150 or so TCR beta chains were listed by the study as associated with cytomegalovirus. Correlated functional status among segregating V segments might be attributable to linkage disequilibrium, but an unknown experimental factor could not be ruled out.

The cohort consisted of 650 to 700 healthy bone marrow donors. At the time of sampling, every cohort member was nominally healthy, though immune exposures that went unrecorded were likely present. The donor was CMV seronegative and was included in the group of several hundred seronegative cohort members. Every donor gave a peripheral blood sample, and the peripheral blood mononuclear cells from that sample were used for TCR beta sequencing. The Qiagen DNeasy Blood Extraction Kit was used to extract genomic DNA from the blood cell samples. Based on the germline V gene, the CDR1 and CDR2 sequences are SGDLS and YYNGEE. The CDR3 measures 14 amino acids from cysteine to phenylalanine. Only the CDR3 region is kept as DNA, spanning 42 bases read in frame from base 1. Trimmed from V: 0 bases; trimmed from J: 5 bases; junction bases lacking a gene match: 4.

Sequences were obtained from PBMCs. This receptor chain uses TRBV9 and TRBJ2-7; 8 middle bases align to TRBD2. This clonotype was obtained from a boy between 5 and 17 years old in good health and CMV-seronegative. The DNA reads as follows: TGTGCCAGCAGCGTAGTCCCAGCGGGAGACGAGCAGTACTTC. Translated, it reads CASSVVPAGDEQYF. Reference TRBV9 and TRBJ2-7 proteins supply the regions before and after the CDR3; the full variable domain is: DSGVTQTPKHLITATGQRVTLRCSPRSGDLSVYWYQQSLDQGLQFLIQYYNGEERAKGNILERFSAQQFPDLHSELNLSSLELGDSALYFCASSVVPAGDEQYFGPGTRLTVT.